The 32 T cell receptor beta chains presented below share a single source sample, sequenced in a study of blood T cell repertoires in COVID-19. This table comes from immunoSEQ multiplex PCR, and its TCRdb copy is limited to in-frame clones, with some not included. The sample carries under 300,000 clones, just over 90% recorded once. The sample comprised PBMCs or T cells enriched from blood (not recorded which). These receptors were obtained from a woman aged 18-35 years who had recovered from COVID-19.

V is TRBV5-6 and J is TRBJ2-7; weak D call: TRBD2 (5 bases). The CDR3 contains 13 residues. V lost 0 bases to trimming and J lost 3 bases, with 7 bases between them. Germline lookup yields CDR1 SGHDT and CDR2 YYEEEE. CDR3 bases: TGTGCCAGCAGCTTGGTGGCGGGCTACGAGCAGTACTTC. Translating it yields CASSLVAGYEQYF.

This clone was recorded a few times. J is TRBJ2-2 and V is TRBV6-4; TRBD2 agrees at 8 bases. Unmatched junction bases numbered 4, after V lost 5 bases and J lost 5 bases. This CDR3 has 14 amino acids. Germline lookup yields CDR1 MRHNA and CDR2 SNTAGT. CDR3 in amino acids: CASSPLAETGELFF. CDR3 DNA: TGTGCCAGCAGTCCACTAGCGGAGACCGGGGAGCTGTTTTTT.

V usage is TRBV7-6 and J usage is TRBJ2-4; 7 bases line up with TRBD2. Trimming at V came to 4 bases and at J to 8 bases, leaving 11 bases not matched to a gene. This CDR3 is 15 amino acids long. Germline V gene lookup returns CDR1 SGHVS and CDR2 FNYEAQ. CDR3 in amino acids: CASSSGGRGRDIQYF. The CDR3, as DNA: TGTGCCAGCAGCTCGGGTGGCCGGGGGAGGGACATTCAGTACTTC.

The chain combines TRBV7-3 with TRBJ2-3, with TRBD2 matching 9 bases. The CDR3 has 18 amino acids. CDR1 is SGHTA and CDR2 is FQGTGA in the germline V gene. V gave up 1 base and J gave up 4 bases; unmatched junction bases: 12. In DNA, the CDR3 is TGTGCCAGCAGCTTAAGGTCGTCTAGCGGGGAGTTCGCAGATACGCAGTATTTT. Its translation is CASSLRSSSGEFADTQYF.

The rearrangement joins TRBV13 to TRBJ2-3; D call uncertain. Germline assignment: CDR1 PRHDT and CDR2 FYEKMQ (reference sequence). CDR3 length: 15 residues. Trimming shortened V by 0 bases and J by 5 bases, and 12 bases separated the two germline ends. The CDR3 nucleotides read TGTGCCAGCAGCTTAGGCAGAATAGCTAGAGATACGCAGTATTTT. Translated, it gives CASSLGRIARDTQYF. Using reference TRBV13 and TRBJ2-3 for the parts outside the CDR3, the full variable domain is AAGVIQSPRHLIKEKRETATLKCYPIPRHDTVYWYQQGPGQDPQFLISFYEKMQSDKGSIPDRFSAQQFSDYHSELNMSSLELGDSALYFCASSLGRIARDTQYFGPGTRLTVL.

The CDR3 loop reads CASSHQGQSEKLFF. CDR3 sequence (DNA): TGTGCCAGCAGCCATCAGGGACAGAGTGAAAAACTGTTTTTT. The chain couples TRBV11-3 to TRBJ1-4; 7 nucleotides agree with TRBD1. The CDR3 sequence is 14 residues long. Germline V gene data show CDR1 as SGHNT and CDR2 as YENEEA. V lost 5 bases to trimming and J lost 7 bases; unmatched junction nucleotides: 7.

This clone was detected only once. The rearrangement joins TRBV28 to TRBJ2-3; D gene uncertain. The germline V gene encodes CDR1 MDHEN and CDR2 SYDVKM. Trimming shortened V by 4 bases and J by 15 bases, and 17 bases separated the two germline ends. This CDR3 is built from 12 residues. Here the CDR3 DNA reads TGTGCCAGCAGTTCGTTCCCTTCGCAGGCCTATTTT. This sequence encodes CASSSFPSQAYF.

This chain uses TRBV18 with TRBJ1-1; 8 positions match TRBD1. From germline, CDR1 is KGHSH and CDR2 LQKENI. The J segment lost 5 bases and the V segment lost 2 bases, leaving 10 bases of the junction unmatched. CDR3 length equals 16 residues. CDR3 loop: CASSPGQGKVYTEAFF. The CDR3 DNA is TGTGCCAGCTCACCAGGACAGGGCAAAGTATATACTGAAGCTTTCTTT.

The CDR3 nucleotides read TGCGCCAGCGGGTTTAGCGGGGGGGCATCCGATACGCAGTATTTT. This codes for CASGFSGGASDTQYF. The chain employs TRBV5-1 and TRBJ2-3; TRBD2 matches at 11 bases. Germline loops: CDR1 SGHRS, CDR2 YFSETQ. The CDR3 spans 15 residues. The V gene end was trimmed by 7 bases and the J gene end by 6 bases; junction bases not matched to a gene: 10.

The chain has TRBV11-2 and TRBJ2-1, with 7 bases fitting TRBD1. Germline V CDR1 and CDR2: SGHAT, FQNNGV. With V trimmed by 3 bases and J by 0 bases, 14 bases remained unmatched. The CDR3 contains 19 residues. In DNA form, the CDR3 reads TGTGCCAGCAGCTTCCGTCGACAGGGATCCCGAAGCTCCTACAATGAGCAGTTCTTC. Its protein is CASSFRRQGSRSSYNEQFF.

The chain employs TRBV7-8 and TRBJ2-1; D not certain. Germline V gives CDR1 SGHVS, CDR2 FQNEAQ. V was shortened by 0 bases and J by 9 bases, with 3 bases between the two germline ends. The CDR3 extends over 11 amino acids. CDR3 sequence reads: CASSLASEQFF. Written as DNA, the CDR3 is TGTGCCAGCAGCTTAGCTAGTGAGCAGTTCTTC.

J is TRBJ2-5 and V is TRBV27, with TRBD2 matching over 9 bases. Germline-derived CDR1 and CDR2 are MNHEY and SMNVEV (reference sequence). This CDR3 contains 15 residues. Trimming took 5 bases from V and 1 from J; bases not matched to a gene: 5. CDR3 in amino acids: CASSGAGGPQETQYF. For the CDR3, the DNA is TGTGCCAGCAGTGGAGCGGGGGGACCCCAAGAGACCCAGTACTTC.

The chain has TRBV21-1 and TRBJ2-5; the tabulated D call, TRBD1, remains unverified against the DNA. TRBV21-1 counts as a pseudogene. This CDR3 is 15 amino acids long. The CDR3 reads CASNLDAGAGETQYF. The CDR3 nucleotides are TGTGCCAGCAACCTGGATGCAGGGGCTGGCGAGACCCAGTACTTC.

The CDR3 DNA sequence: TGTGCCAGCAGTTACTCGAAGAGGGTCGGCAGTGGAGGCTACACCTTC. Protein: CASSYSKRVGSGGYTF. The V call is TRBV6-5, the J call TRBJ1-2; the D is unclear. V lost 0 bases and J 8 bases, leaving 19 bases between the germline ends. The CDR3 covers 16 residues. Germline-derived CDR1 and CDR2 are MNHEY and SVGAGI.

The CDR3 coding sequence is TGCAGTGCCAGTCAAGGGGGCAACTCACCCCTCCACTTT. Translating gives CSASQGGNSPLHF. This chain connects TRBV20-1 to TRBJ1-6, with TRBD1 matching over 7 bases. The CDR3 has 13 amino acids. J gave up 10 bases and V 6 bases, and 9 bases lay outside the gene matches. Germline assignment: CDR1 DFQATT and CDR2 SNEGSKA (reference sequence).

The chain uses TRBV18 and TRBJ2-3; 7 bases are a match to TRBD1. This CDR3 is built from 14 residues. V trimming: 0 bases; J trimming: 5 bases; junction bases outside the gene matches: 2. Germline loops: CDR1 KGHSH, CDR2 LQKENI. The CDR3 sequence is CASSPPRDRDTQYF. The DNA of the CDR3 is TGTGCCAGCTCACCACCAAGGGACAGAGATACGCAGTATTTT.

The chain combines TRBV2 with TRBJ1-1; D is perhaps TRBD1 (5 bases). The CDR3 contains 12 residues. From germline, CDR1 is SNHLY and CDR2 FYNNEI. Between the trimmed V and J ends, which lost 1 base and 8 bases, there was a span of 8 bases. The CDR3 region has the DNA TGTGCCAGCAGTGAAGGGGGGGTGGAAGCTTTCTTT. It translates to CASSEGGVEAFF.

CDR3: CASSLIGLAVNTGELFF. The CDR3, as DNA: TGTGCCAGTAGCCTCATTGGGCTAGCGGTGAACACCGGGGAGCTGTTTTTT. The chain employs TRBV19 and TRBJ2-2; 7 bases align to TRBD2. Losses at the gene ends were 6 bases for V and 1 base for J; bases not matched to a gene: 11. Germline V gene data show CDR1 as LNHDA and CDR2 as SQIVND (reference sequence). The CDR3 sequence is 17 residues long.

The chain uses TRBV6-5 and TRBJ2-7, with 10 bases matching TRBD1. Germline CDR1 and CDR2: MNHEY and SVGAGI. Trimming removed 4 bases from V and 5 bases from J; junction bases left unmatched: 11. The CDR3 sequence is 16 residues long. CDR3 coding DNA: TGTGCCAGCAGTTTTTCCAGGACAGGGGGGAATAACGAGCAGTACTTC. Protein product: CASSFSRTGGNNEQYF.

The CDR3 spells CASSLGTEFF. CDR3 in DNA: TGTGCCAGCAGCTTAGGAACTGAGTTCTTC. The chain joins TRBV7-9 to TRBJ2-1; D unresolved. The CDR3 runs 10 residues. Germline V CDR1 and CDR2: SEHNR, FQNEAQ (reference sequence). V was trimmed by 1 base and J by 14 bases, leaving 6 bases between them.

A single count supports this clone. J is TRBJ2-1 and V is TRBV19, with TRBD2 matching 9 bases. CDR3 size: 15 residues. V lost 8 bases and J lost 2; bases outside the gene matches: 7. Germline V gene sequence: CDR1 LNHDA, CDR2 SQIVND (reference sequence). This chain's CDR3 is CASAVGGGAYNEQFF. CDR3 DNA: TGTGCCAGTGCGGTGGGCGGGGGGGCCTACAATGAGCAGTTCTTC.

The gene calls are TRBV19 and TRBJ2-5; TRBD2 might be the D (5 bases). The CDR3 covers 14 residues. Germline V gives CDR1 LNHDA, CDR2 SQIVND (reference sequence). V lost 2 bases and J lost 5, with 12 bases in between. CDR3 bases: TGTGCCAGTAGTATAAGAGGGTATGGGGAGACCCAGTACTTC. This translates into CASSIRGYGETQYF. Full variable domain (outside the CDR3, taken from reference TRBV19 and TRBJ2-5): DGGITQSPKYLFRKEGQNVTLSCEQNLNHDAMYWYRQDPGQGLRLIYYSQIVNDFQKGDIAEGYSVSREKKESFPLTVTSAQKNPTAFYLCASSIRGYGETQYFGPGTRLLVL.

The chain couples TRBV7-9 to TRBJ1-5, with 7 nucleotides matching TRBD1. The ends lost 3 bases at V and 3 bases at J; junction bases unmatched: 11. Germline CDR1 reads SEHNR; CDR2 reads FQNEAQ (reference sequence). The CDR3 is 17 residues long. The CDR3 sequence: CASSFGAGTANNQPQHF. CDR3 sequence (DNA): TGTGCCAGCAGCTTCGGAGCCGGGACAGCGAACAATCAGCCCCAGCATTTT.

This rearrangement joins TRBV9 to TRBJ2-5, with TRBD1 as a possible D gene (5 bases). V was pared by 0 bases and J by 1 base, with 13 bases between. The CDR3 is 16 amino acids. Germline loops: CDR1 SGDLS, CDR2 YYNGEE. DNA of the CDR3: TGTGCCAGCAGCGTAGGGGTAGGGGTGGGCCAAGAGACCCAGTACTTC. This translates into CASSVGVGVGQETQYF.

V gene TRBV6-5 combines with J gene TRBJ2-1; TRBD2 agrees at 11 bases. The length of the CDR3 is 15 residues. CDR1 and CDR2 from the germline V gene are MNHEY and SVGAGI. Trimming removed 6 bases from V and 4 bases from J; junction bases left unmatched: 5. The CDR3 sequence is CASSRGLAVYNEQFF. The CDR3 DNA sequence: TGTGCCAGCAGCCGGGGACTAGCGGTTTACAATGAGCAGTTCTTC.

This chain links TRBV3-1 (or the pseudogene TRBV3-2) with TRBJ1-2; 8 positions match TRBD1. Unmatched junction bases numbered 3, after V lost 5 bases and J lost 1 base. Germline V gives CDR1 LGHDT, CDR2 YNNKEL (reference sequence). The CDR3 is made up of 14 amino acids. CDR3 sequence reads: CASSRTGSNYGYTF. Written as DNA, the CDR3 is TGTGCCAGCAGCAGGACAGGGAGTAACTATGGCTACACCTTC.

The V and J genes are TRBV28 and TRBJ1-2; D uncertain. CDR3 length: 13 amino acids. Germline V gives CDR1 MDHEN, CDR2 SYDVKM. Trimming removed 6 bases from V and 2 bases from J, with 10 bases in between. The CDR3 loop is CASRKTGNYGYTF. The CDR3 bases are TGTGCCAGCAGAAAGACGGGGAACTATGGCTACACCTTC.

The V and J genes are TRBV19 and TRBJ2-7, with 9 bases matching TRBD2. The germline V gene has CDR1 LNHDA and CDR2 SQIVND (reference sequence). The CDR3 contains 15 residues. The junction had 5 bases not matched to a gene; V was cut back by 3 bases and J by 2 bases. CDR3 bases: TGTGCCAGTAGTATCGAAGCGGGGGGAACCTACGAGCAGTACTTC. It encodes CASSIEAGGTYEQYF.

This chain connects TRBV12-5 to TRBJ1-5, with D unclear. CDR3 length equals 14 residues. V gave up 9 bases and J gave up 1 base, with 13 bases separating them. The V gene's germline CDR1 is LGHNT and CDR2 FRNRAP. CDR3 sequence (DNA): TGTGCTAGCTCGGTTCTCCGCAGCAATCAGCCCCAGCATTTT. Its translation: CASSVLRSNQPQHF.

V gene TRBV11-2 combines with J gene TRBJ2-7; 10 bases agree with TRBD2. With 6 bases clipped from V and 3 bases from J, the junction kept 8 bases outside the gene matches. Germline loops: CDR1 SGHAT, CDR2 FQNNGV. This CDR3 is built from 15 residues. The CDR3 nucleotides are TGTGCCAGCAGGATGTTACTAGCGGGGCGCTACGAGCAGTACTTC. Its translation: CASRMLLAGRYEQYF. The full variable domain, its missing parts supplied by reference TRBV11-2 and TRBJ2-7, is EAGVAQSPRYKIIEKRQSVAFWCNPISGHATLYWYQQILGQGPKLLIQFQNNGVVDDSQLPKDRFSAERLKGVDSTLKIQPAKLEDSAVYLCASRMLLAGRYEQYFGPGTRLTVT.

V and J are TRBV4-1 and TRBJ1-2; TRBD1 matches 9 bases. The CDR3 length is 13 residues. CDR1 and CDR2 (germline): MGHRA, YSYEKL. V was clipped by 4 bases and J by 5 bases; unmatched bases: 2. In nucleotides, the CDR3 is TGCGCCAGCAGCCCGGGACAGGGATATGGCTACACCTTC. This sequence encodes CASSPGQGYGYTF.

The rearrangement joins TRBV9 to TRBJ2-3, with D hard to call. The germline gives CDR1 SGDLS, CDR2 YYNGEE. The CDR3 consists of 14 residues. Trimming left V 0 bases short and J 1 base short, with 6 bases between. The chain's CDR3 is CASSVGPGTDTQYF. The CDR3 DNA follows: TGTGCCAGCAGCGTAGGTCCTGGCACAGATACGCAGTATTTT.